This T cell receptor beta chain was sequenced in a study of shared clonotypes between healthy human individuals. For the study at large: Each donor's CD4 naive and CD4 memory cells filled three plates apiece, CD8 naive two, and CD8 memory one. Whole-study findings and limits: Researchers found naive subsets generally carried larger estimated richness than memory subsets.

A CD45RA+ naive subset and a CD45RA-negative memory subset were split from CD4+ cells. Sequenced by immunoSEQ multiplex PCR; TCRdb stores in-frame clones only, minus some. The sample consists of roughly 700,000 clones, about 74% of them appearing once. CDR3 length equals 12 residues. Germline V gene lookup returns CDR1 GTSNPN and CDR2 SVGIG (reference sequence). V lost 3 bases and J 5 bases, leaving 11 bases between the germline ends. This clone was observed a handful of times. The antigen is undetermined. This receptor was identified in a woman aged 30 to 39 in good health. The specimen sequenced was memory CD4+ T cells sorted from blood. Noted subset: CD45RA-negative fraction. The rearrangement joins TRBV30 to TRBJ2-7; perhaps TRBD1 as D (5 bases). The CDR3 DNA is TGTGCCTGGAGGGCAGGGTGGAACGAGCAGTACTTC. Protein sequence: CAWRAGWNEQYF.